One and the same sample provided the 20 T cell receptor beta chains below, sequenced in a study of control samples from healthy donors and cancer patients. Sequencing was performed with immunoSEQ multiplex PCR; in TCRdb, only in-frame clones are kept and a portion is missing. The table shows about 98,000 clones, with about 80% occurring only once. Sequenced sample: blood. All receptors derive from a woman in her thirties in good health.

The chain uses TRBV13 and TRBJ1-4; D perhaps matches TRBD1 (5 bases). The V end lost 0 bases, the J end lost 0 bases, and 8 bases lay between the germline ends. Per germline, CDR1 PRHDT and CDR2 FYEKMQ (reference sequence). The CDR3 loop spans 16 amino acids. CDR3 loop: CASSLGWGSTNEKLFF. CDR3 DNA: TGTGCCAGCAGCTTAGGTTGGGGCTCAACTAATGAAAAACTGTTTTTT. Full variable domain (rest looked up from reference TRBV13 and TRBJ1-4): AAGVIQSPRHLIKEKRETATLKCYPIPRHDTVYWYQQGPGQDPQFLISFYEKMQSDKGSIPDRFSAQQFSDYHSELNMSSLELGDSALYFCASSLGWGSTNEKLFFGSGTQLSVL.

J is TRBJ1-1 and V is TRBV18, with D uncertain. The V gene's germline CDR1 is KGHSH and CDR2 LQKENI. The CDR3 has 13 amino acids. Trimming shortened V by 8 bases and J by 2 bases, and 12 bases separated the two germline ends. The CDR3 DNA reads as TGTGCCAGCCGAACGACGGTTAACACTGAAGCTTTCTTT. Its protein is CASRTTVNTEAFF.

The chain carries TRBV5-1 and TRBJ1-2; TRBD1 matches at 9 bases. Germline CDR1 and CDR2: SGHRS and YFSETQ. The trim removed 4 bases at V and 8 bases at J, leaving 6 bases unmatched. CDR3 size: 13 residues. The CDR3 is CASSPWTGEGYTF. The CDR3 nucleotides are TGCGCCAGCAGCCCGTGGACAGGGGAAGGCTACACCTTC.

The chain uses TRBV12-3 or TRBV12-4 and TRBJ2-3, with a tentative D call TRBD2 (6 bases). V was pared by 5 bases and J by 5 bases, with 8 bases between. The CDR3 has 12 residues. The CDR3 DNA reads as TGTGCCAGCAGTATTAGCGGAGATACGCAGTATTTT. Translating it yields CASSISGDTQYF.

This clone was counted a few times. This chain joins TRBV7-8 and TRBJ2-6, with D possibly being TRBD1 (6 bases). Germline values: CDR1 SGHVS, CDR2 FQNEAQ. The V gene lost 5 bases and the J gene lost 0 bases, with 11 bases spanning the gap. The CDR3 runs to 16 residues. CDR3 sequence reads: CASSIRTVSGANVLTF. CDR3 nucleotide sequence: TGTGCCAGCAGCATTCGGACAGTCTCTGGGGCCAACGTCCTGACTTTC.

Only one count was recorded for this clone. The rearrangement joins TRBV10-1 to TRBJ1-2; D may be TRBD1 (5 bases). CDR3 length: 14 amino acids. The germline CDR1 and CDR2 sequences are WNHNN and SYGVQD (reference sequence). Trimming took off 10 bases at V and 4 bases at J, with 19 bases between the two ends. The CDR3 region has the DNA TGCGCCAAAGAGCCGGTCAGGGTGGGCTATGGCTACACCTTC. This translates into CAKEPVRVGYGYTF.

V and J are TRBV7-2 and TRBJ2-7, with D possibly called TRBD1 or TRBD2 (5 bases each). CDR3 length: 14 amino acids. The V gene's germline CDR1 is SGHTA and CDR2 FQGNSA. Trimming cost V 5 bases and J 1 base, with 12 bases left between them. Written as DNA, the CDR3 is TGTGCCAGCAGCCTGGGACCACTTTCCTACGAGCAGTACTTC. It codes for CASSLGPLSYEQYF.

This chain uses TRBV5-4 with TRBJ1-1, with a weak D call TRBD1 (6 bases). The CDR3 sequence is 15 residues long. Trimming removed 4 bases from V and 0 bases from J, with 13 bases in between. Germline-derived CDR1 and CDR2 are SGHNT and YYREEE (reference sequence). The CDR3 loop is CASSPPQGMNTEAFF. CDR3 in DNA: TGTGCCAGCAGCCCCCCACAGGGTATGAACACTGAAGCTTTCTTT.

The chain carries TRBV9 and TRBJ2-2; no clear D. Germline CDR1 reads SGDLS; CDR2 reads YYNGEE. V was trimmed by 4 bases and J by 7 bases, leaving 11 bases between them. The length of the CDR3 is 13 residues. This chain's CDR3 is CASSPPVGGELFF. The CDR3 DNA sequence: TGTGCCAGCAGCCCCCCCGTCGGCGGGGAGCTGTTTTTT.

This clone was found a few times. V and J are TRBV12-3 or TRBV12-4 and TRBJ1-2; 9 nucleotides agree with TRBD1. Trimming at V came to 8 bases and at J to 7 bases, leaving 5 bases not matched to a gene. This CDR3 region has 12 residues. CDR3 bases: TGTGCCAGCGAAGGACAGGGGCTTGGCTACACCTTC. This translates into CASEGQGLGYTF.

The chain uses TRBV9 and TRBJ1-3; the D is unclear. The CDR3 consists of 15 residues. V shed 0 bases and J shed 4 bases, with 11 bases lying between them. The germline V gene encodes CDR1 SGDLS and CDR2 YYNGEE. The CDR3 sequence: CASSVAAGPGNTIYF. CDR3 in DNA: TGTGCCAGCAGCGTAGCAGCAGGTCCAGGAAACACCATATATTTT.

J is TRBJ1-5 and V is TRBV19; 7 nucleotides align to TRBD1. This CDR3 region has 14 residues. CDR1 and CDR2 (germline): LNHDA, SQIVND (reference sequence). The V segment lost 8 bases and the J segment 0 bases; nucleotides outside the gene matches: 4. The CDR3 protein is CASSGQVSNQPQHF. The CDR3 nucleotides are TGTGCCAGTTCAGGACAGGTTAGCAATCAGCCCCAGCATTTT. The variable domain in full, completed from reference TRBV19 and TRBJ1-5, reads DGGITQSPKYLFRKEGQNVTLSCEQNLNHDAMYWYRQDPGQGLRLIYYSQIVNDFQKGDIAEGYSVSREKKESFPLTVTSAQKNPTAFYLCASSGQVSNQPQHFGDGTRLSIL.

In DNA form, the CDR3 reads TGTGCCAGCAGACCCGGACAGGGGGCAAGAGGTACGCAGTATTTT. It translates to CASRPGQGARGTQYF. J is TRBJ2-3 and V is TRBV6-5, with 11 bases matching TRBD1. The CDR3 is made up of 15 amino acids. Germline V gene lookup returns CDR1 MNHEY and CDR2 SVGAGI. V lost 6 bases, J lost 8 bases, and 10 bases stayed unmatched.

The chain recombines TRBV5-6 with TRBJ2-3, with 8 positions matching TRBD1. Germline loops: CDR1 SGHDT, CDR2 YYEEEE. This CDR3 region has 15 residues. Losses at the gene ends were 2 bases for V and 6 bases for J; bases not matched to a gene: 8. The CDR3 sequence: CASSFRGPTMDTQYF. The CDR3 nucleotides are TGTGCCAGCAGCTTCAGGGGGCCCACGATGGATACGCAGTATTTT. Full variable domain (remainder filled in from reference TRBV5-6 and TRBJ2-3): DAGVTQSPTHLIKTRGQQVTLRCSPKSGHDTVSWYQQALGQGPQFIFQYYEEEERQRGNFPDRFSGHQFPNYSSELNVNALLLGDSALYLCASSFRGPTMDTQYFGPGTRLTVL.

This chain joins TRBV15 and TRBJ1-2, with D possibly TRBD1 on 5 matching bases. Trimming left V 0 bases short and J 6 bases short, with 11 bases between. Germline lookup yields CDR1 LNHNV and CDR2 YYDKDF (reference sequence). The CDR3 consists of 14 residues. The CDR3 region is CATSRDIGTDGYTF. CDR3 nucleotide sequence: TGTGCCACCAGCAGAGATATCGGGACGGATGGCTACACCTTC.

The chain employs TRBV6-5 and TRBJ1-4, with unresolved D. CDR1 MNHEY and CDR2 SVGAGI come from the germline V gene. V was clipped by 8 bases and J by 8 bases, with 12 bases between them. The CDR3 spans 12 residues. CDR3 nucleotide sequence: TGTGCCAGCGGACGGCTGCTCGAAAAACTGTTTTTT. Translation gives CASGRLLEKLFF.

This chain uses TRBV19 with TRBJ1-2; no definite D call. The CDR3 consists of 14 residues. CDR1 is LNHDA and CDR2 is SQIVND in the germline V gene (reference sequence). Trimming shortened V by 3 bases and J by 4 bases, and 12 bases separated the two germline ends. CDR3 DNA: TGTGCCAGTAGTATGGGCGGACGGGGCTATGGCTACACCTTC. Translating it yields CASSMGGRGYGYTF.

The CDR3 DNA sequence: TGTGCCAGCAGCCCCAACCCGGGGCCTGGCACAGATACGCAGTATTTT. As protein: CASSPNPGPGTDTQYF. The chain links TRBV13 to TRBJ2-3; D possibly uses TRBD1 or TRBD2 (5 bases each). Trimming cost V 5 bases and J 1 base, with 16 bases left between them. Germline V gene data show CDR1 as PRHDT and CDR2 as FYEKMQ (reference sequence). There are 16 residues in the CDR3.

The gene calls are TRBV5-6 and TRBJ1-6; 9 bases are shared with TRBD1. Trimming took 3 bases from V and 7 from J; bases not matched to a gene: 5. In germline, CDR1 is SGHDT, CDR2 YYEEEE. The CDR3 runs 15 residues. DNA of the CDR3: TGTGCCAGCAGCTCTGGCGGGACAGGGAATTCACCCCTCCACTTT. Protein: CASSSGGTGNSPLHF.

V gene TRBV10-1 combines with J gene TRBJ2-7; D is unclear. V was pared by 2 bases and J by 6 bases, with 11 bases between. CDR3 length equals 13 residues. In germline, CDR1 is WNHNN, CDR2 SYGVQD (reference sequence). CDR3 loop: CASSEGGGSEQYF. The CDR3 DNA reads as TGCGCCAGCAGTGAGGGTGGCGGTAGCGAGCAGTACTTC.